This T cell receptor (beta chain) is drawn from a study of blood T cell repertoires in COVID-19. Overall study context: The United States, Italy and Spain provided the acute and convalescent COVID-19 samples. T cells, B-cell-depleted T cells, or PBMCs supplied cDNA or gDNA.

CDR3 length equals 15 residues. V was pared by 1 base and J by 6 bases, with 5 bases of the junction left unmatched. The germline V gene encodes CDR1 MGHRA and CDR2 YSYEKL. Per the original data handling: From reference gene primer amplification, estimates of nucleated cell counts were derived. Generated by immunoSEQ multiplex PCR, the TCRdb table keeps only in-frame clones and is missing some. V and J calls and clone size are copied from that table; D and trimming were computed from the DNA. The sample includes 95,000 to 150,000 clones, 88% of them seen just once. Sequenced material: peripheral blood. This chain uses TRBV4-1 with TRBJ2-3; 9 bases line up with TRBD1. This sequence originates from a human donor in a cohort sampled during active COVID-19. The CDR3 sequence is CASSQVRQGEDTQYF. The CDR3 DNA reads as TGCGCCAGCAGCCAAGTAAGACAGGGGGAGGATACGCAGTATTTT.